Listed below are T cell receptor beta chains from one sample, sequenced in a study of shared clonotypes between healthy human individuals. Profiled with immunoSEQ multiplex PCR; TCRdb holds only in-frame clones, not every one. The table records a few million clones, around 93% of them present only once. The sequenced sample consisted of naive CD8+ T cells from PBMCs. The receptors originated from a man younger than 35 in good health. Some clones in this sample may be carry-over from other donors' samples. The CDR3 runs from the conserved cysteine through the conserved F or W. Fields, in order: CDR3 DNA, CDR3 protein, J gene, V gene, D gene, clone size. D genes are given only for firm matches. The listing skips clone size in some rows; elsewhere it reads once, few, many or a size class.

CDR3nt: TGTGCCAGCAGTGGCAGCCGTCGGCAGGTCCTCACCGTCGGGGAGCTGTTTTTT
CDR3aa: CASSGSRRQVLTVGELFF
j_gene: TRBJ2-2
v_gene: TRBV25-1
d_gene: -
abundance: -

CDR3nt: TGCAGCGTTGAACTTCCGGGACTAGCGGGAGTAGTGGGGGCGCCAGATACGCAGTATTTT
CDR3aa: CSVELPGLAGVVGAPDTQYF
j_gene: TRBJ2-3
v_gene: TRBV29-1
d_gene: TRBD2
abundance: -

CDR3nt: TGTGCCAGCGGGGGACAGCGGCACTTAGCTCCTGACTATGGCTACACCTTC
CDR3aa: CASGGQRHLAPDYGYTF
j_gene: TRBJ1-2
v_gene: TRBV28
d_gene: TRBD1
abundance: -

CDR3nt: TGTGCCAGCAGTCGAGGGGATCACTATGGCTACACCTTC
CDR3aa: CASSRGDHYGYTF
j_gene: TRBJ1-2
v_gene: TRBV27
d_gene: -
abundance: -

CDR3nt: TGTGCCAGCAGTTACTCAGGGTCTCCCGGGGATGAGCAGTTCTTC
CDR3aa: CASSYSGSPGDEQFF
j_gene: TRBJ2-1
v_gene: TRBV6-6
d_gene: -
abundance: -

CDR3nt: TGTGCCAGCACCCTCGGCGGGAGTCAAGAGACCCAGTACTTC
CDR3aa: CASTLGGSQETQYF
j_gene: TRBJ2-5
v_gene: TRBV28
d_gene: TRBD2
abundance: once

CDR3nt: TGTGCCAGCAGTTACTCAGGGGTTTGGCAAGAGACCCAGTACTTC
CDR3aa: CASSYSGVWQETQYF
j_gene: TRBJ2-5
v_gene: TRBV6-5
d_gene: -
abundance: -

CDR3nt: TGTGCCTGGAGTACCGGACAGGGTGTCAACGAGCAGTACTTC
CDR3aa: CAWSTGQGVNEQYF
j_gene: TRBJ2-7
v_gene: TRBV30
d_gene: TRBD1
abundance: -

CDR3nt: TGTGCCAGCAAAGAGAACACGGAGCGAACCAATGAGCAGTTCTTC
CDR3aa: CASKENTERTNEQFF
j_gene: TRBJ2-1
v_gene: TRBV2
d_gene: -
abundance: once

CDR3nt: TGTGCCAGCGGGAACTCCTACAATGAGCAGTTCTTC
CDR3aa: CASGNSYNEQFF
j_gene: TRBJ2-1
v_gene: TRBV2
d_gene: -
abundance: -

CDR3nt: TGTGCCAGCAGCCAGAATAAGGGGAGCCATAGCTCCTACAATGAGCAGTTCTTC
CDR3aa: CASSQNKGSHSSYNEQFF
j_gene: TRBJ2-1
v_gene: TRBV9
d_gene: -
abundance: -

CDR3nt: TGTGCCAGCAGCTCCCAGGGGTACAATTCACCCCTCCACTTT
CDR3aa: CASSSQGYNSPLHF
j_gene: TRBJ1-6
v_gene: TRBV11-2
d_gene: -
abundance: -

CDR3nt: TGTGCCAGCAGTTACCTTAGCGGGAATGAGCAGTTCTTC
CDR3aa: CASSYLSGNEQFF
j_gene: TRBJ2-1
v_gene: TRBV27
d_gene: TRBD2
abundance: -

CDR3nt: TGTGCCAGCAGCCAAGAGACCGGGACAGGTGGCTTCTATGGCTACACCTTC
CDR3aa: CASSQETGTGGFYGYTF
j_gene: TRBJ1-2
v_gene: TRBV4-2
d_gene: TRBD1
abundance: -

CDR3nt: TGCGCCAGCAGTGAGGGAGGCAGGGGCTCTGGAAACACCATATATTTT
CDR3aa: CASSEGGRGSGNTIYF
j_gene: TRBJ1-3
v_gene: TRBV10-2
d_gene: -
abundance: -

CDR3nt: TGTGCCAGCAGCTTCCCACAGGATCTAAAAAACACTGAAGCTTTCTTT
CDR3aa: CASSFPQDLKNTEAFF
j_gene: TRBJ1-1
v_gene: TRBV11-2
d_gene: -
abundance: -

CDR3nt: TGTGCCAGCAGCTTGATTCTGAGCTACGAGCAGTACTTC
CDR3aa: CASSLILSYEQYF
j_gene: TRBJ2-7
v_gene: TRBV7-9
d_gene: -
abundance: -

CDR3nt: TGTGCCAGCAGCTTAGTGGGGGCTGGGGCCAACGTCCTGACTTTC
CDR3aa: CASSLVGAGANVLTF
j_gene: TRBJ2-6
v_gene: TRBV7-9
d_gene: -
abundance: -

CDR3nt: TGTGCCAGCAGCCGAACTGGGGGAACTGAAGCTTTCTTT
CDR3aa: CASSRTGGTEAFF
j_gene: TRBJ1-1
v_gene: TRBV7-3
d_gene: -
abundance: -

CDR3nt: TGTGCCAGCAGTTTAGGGGGTCCCTCCTACAATGAGCAGTTCTTC
CDR3aa: CASSLGGPSYNEQFF
j_gene: TRBJ2-1
v_gene: TRBV27
d_gene: -
abundance: -

CDR3nt: TGTGCCAGTACCCCCGGGGGACCACCTCGGGACACTGAAGCTTTCTTT
CDR3aa: CASTPGGPPRDTEAFF
j_gene: TRBJ1-1
v_gene: TRBV19
d_gene: -
abundance: -

CDR3nt: TGTGCCTGCGACCGGGAGCGAGAGACCCAGTACTTC
CDR3aa: CACDRERETQYF
j_gene: TRBJ2-5
v_gene: TRBV30
d_gene: -
abundance: -

CDR3nt: TGTGCCACCAGCAGGGGGACAGACTATGGCTACACCTTC
CDR3aa: CATSRGTDYGYTF
j_gene: TRBJ1-2
v_gene: TRBV15
d_gene: TRBD1
abundance: -

CDR3nt: TGTGCCAGCAGCCAAGATGGCCCAGCGGGAGGGTCCTACGAGCAGTACTTC
CDR3aa: CASSQDGPAGGSYEQYF
j_gene: TRBJ2-7
v_gene: TRBV4-2
d_gene: TRBD2
abundance: -

CDR3nt: TGTGCCATCAGTGAGTCAATGCCAGGGCTTTCACCCCTCCACTTT
CDR3aa: CAISESMPGLSPLHF
j_gene: TRBJ1-6
v_gene: TRBV10-3
d_gene: -
abundance: -

CDR3nt: TGTGCCAGCAGTGGATACTACGAGCAGTACTTC
CDR3aa: CASSGYYEQYF
j_gene: TRBJ2-7
v_gene: TRBV6-1
d_gene: -
abundance: -

CDR3nt: TGCGCCAGCAGCCAAGATCAGGGAAGTGGAAACACCATATATTTT
CDR3aa: CASSQDQGSGNTIYF
j_gene: TRBJ1-3
v_gene: TRBV4-1
d_gene: -
abundance: -

CDR3nt: TGTGCCAGCAGCGGAGCCGGGACGGCAATTAGCAATCAGCCCCAGCATTTT
CDR3aa: CASSGAGTAISNQPQHF
j_gene: TRBJ1-5
v_gene: TRBV11-2
d_gene: -
abundance: -